The following is a TCR beta chain sequence with its context. Its specificity is not known. The data are from a study of shared clonotypes between healthy human individuals. Overall study results and limits: In general, naive subsets displayed greater estimated richness than memory subsets did.

TCRdb's table, derived via immunoSEQ multiplex PCR, lists solely in-frame clones and lacks some. This sample yields more than 850,000 clones, of which around three quarters are seen a single time; approximately 0.5% belongs to the top ten. V shed 1 base and J shed 0 bases, with 10 bases lying between them. The CDR3 is 16 residues long. Germline V gene lookup returns CDR1 SNHLY and CDR2 FYNNEI. Sequenced sample: memory CD4+ T cells from PBMCs. Specified subset: CD45RA-negative fraction. V gene TRBV2 combines with J gene TRBJ1-3; possibly TRBD1 for D (5 bases). This TCR came from a man aged 18-30 years in good health. Some clones in this sample may be carry-over from other donors' samples. The CDR3 sequence is CASSEEQASSGNTIYF. The CDR3 bases are TGTGCCAGCAGTGAAGAACAGGCAAGCTCTGGAAACACCATATATTTT.